One and the same sample provided the 10 T cell receptor beta chains below, sequenced in a study of shared clonotypes between healthy human individuals (dated by TCRdb to 2018 to 2020). The library was made by the immunoSEQ multiplex PCR assay. The immuneACCESS repertoire file appears here via TCRdb, limited to in-frame rearrangements. These files lack a portion of the clones; in checked studies, under half of the deficit traces to unresolved V genes, and the cause of the others is not known. A total of nearly 2 million clones appear in this sample, roughly 94% of them only once. The ten most abundant clones make up 0.9% to 1.5% of the sample. CD8 naive samples were obtained by positive selection for CCR7 among CD45RO-negative cells, yielding a CD45RA+CCR7+ population from which TemRA cells were excluded. Specimen: naive CD8+ T cells sorted from blood. Read against the paper, the sample's cell subset or site label means: CD45RA+CCR7+. The receptor source for this set is a young man in good health.

The chain recombines TRBV6-5 with TRBJ1-1; D is unresolved. V was cut by 6 bases and J by 0 bases, with 8 bases left in between. The CDR3 has 13 residues. CDR1 and CDR2 from the germline V gene are MNHEY and SVGAGI. The CDR3 region has the DNA TGTGCCAGCAGCCCCGTGGTGAACACTGAAGCTTTCTTT. This codes for CASSPVVNTEAFF.

The chain is built from TRBV4-1 and TRBJ1-1, with TRBD1 matching 7 bases. This CDR3 comprises 15 residues. CDR1 and CDR2 (germline): MGHRA, YSYEKL. J lost 8 bases, V lost 0 bases, and 9 bases had no gene match. The CDR3 sequence: CASSQEGAGTEEAFF. CDR3 sequence (DNA): TGCGCCAGCAGCCAAGAAGGCGCCGGGACAGAAGAAGCTTTCTTT.

V and J are TRBV9 and TRBJ2-3, with D tentatively TRBD1 or TRBD2 (6 bases each). The CDR3 totals 14 residues. CDR1 is SGDLS, CDR2 YYNGEE, per germline. Trimming shortened V by 3 bases and J by 2 bases, and 10 bases separated the two germline ends. Here the CDR3 DNA reads TGTGCCAGCAGCGCGGGGGACACCACAGATACGCAGTATTTT. This translates into CASSAGDTTDTQYF.

This clone was detected only once. The V and J genes are TRBV13 and TRBJ2-7, with D uncertain. Germline V gene lookup returns CDR1 PRHDT and CDR2 FYEKMQ (reference sequence). This CDR3 region has 14 residues. The germline V and J ends were trimmed by 4 bases and 4 bases, with 14 bases remaining between them. CDR3 region: CASSSLGYRYEQYF. DNA of the CDR3: TGTGCCAGCAGCTCCCTCGGGTACCGGTACGAGCAGTACTTC.

The chain uses TRBV19 and TRBJ1-1; 8 nucleotides align to TRBD1. Germline-derived CDR1 and CDR2 are LNHDA and SQIVND (reference sequence). The CDR3 loop spans 14 amino acids. J was trimmed by 2 bases and V by 6 bases; bases with no gene match: 5. The CDR3 DNA reads TGTGCCAGTAGCCATGGGACAGGAAACACTGAAGCTTTCTTT. It specifies CASSHGTGNTEAFF. The variable domain in full, with the rest retrieved from reference TRBV19 and TRBJ1-1, is DGGITQSPKYLFRKEGQNVTLSCEQNLNHDAMYWYRQDPGQGLRLIYYSQIVNDFQKGDIAEGYSVSREKKESFPLTVTSAQKNPTAFYLCASSHGTGNTEAFFGQGTRLTVV.

The J gene is TRBJ2-3, the V gene TRBV4-1; D may match TRBD1 or TRBD2 (5 bases each). This CDR3 contains 15 residues. The V gene's germline CDR1 is MGHRA and CDR2 YSYEKL. The V gene lost 0 bases and the J gene lost 2 bases, with 9 bases spanning the gap. This CDR3 reads CASSQDVGTTDTQYF. The CDR3 bases are TGCGCCAGCAGCCAAGATGTAGGGACCACAGATACGCAGTATTTT.

The chain combines TRBV7-6 with TRBJ2-3, with D maybe TRBD2 (5 bases). V dropped 2 bases and J dropped 2 bases, with 11 bases sitting between them. Germline values: CDR1 SGHVS, CDR2 FNYEAQ. The CDR3 has 15 residues. CDR3 sequence: CASSLIPGTTDTQYF. CDR3 DNA: TGTGCCAGCAGCTTAATTCCGGGAACCACAGATACGCAGTATTTT.

The CDR3, as DNA: TGTGCCAGCAAGCCTTGGGACGGTGGCACAGATACGCAGTATTTT. Encoded protein: CASKPWDGGTDTQYF. The genes are TRBV28 and TRBJ2-3, with D perhaps TRBD1 or TRBD2 (5 bases each). The V end was cut by 7 bases, the J end by 1 base, with 15 bases between. Germline V gene lookup returns CDR1 MDHEN and CDR2 SYDVKM. The CDR3 consists of 15 residues.

V is TRBV5-4 and J is TRBJ2-7, with D uncertain. Germline CDR1 SGHNT, CDR2 YYREEE (reference sequence). Trimming stripped 3 bases from V and 7 bases from J, with 8 bases between. The CDR3 spans 11 residues. The CDR3 region is CASSSAREQYF. CDR3 sequence (DNA): TGTGCCAGCAGCTCCGCGAGGGAGCAGTACTTC.

This chain uses TRBV6-5 with TRBJ2-7; maybe TRBD1 (5 bases). CDR3 length: 15 amino acids. The germline V gene encodes CDR1 MNHEY and CDR2 SVGAGI. V shed 7 bases and J shed 0 bases, with 16 bases lying between them. The CDR3 reads CASTLRLDNSYEQYF. The CDR3 DNA follows: TGTGCCAGCACCCTCCGCCTGGACAACTCCTACGAGCAGTACTTC.